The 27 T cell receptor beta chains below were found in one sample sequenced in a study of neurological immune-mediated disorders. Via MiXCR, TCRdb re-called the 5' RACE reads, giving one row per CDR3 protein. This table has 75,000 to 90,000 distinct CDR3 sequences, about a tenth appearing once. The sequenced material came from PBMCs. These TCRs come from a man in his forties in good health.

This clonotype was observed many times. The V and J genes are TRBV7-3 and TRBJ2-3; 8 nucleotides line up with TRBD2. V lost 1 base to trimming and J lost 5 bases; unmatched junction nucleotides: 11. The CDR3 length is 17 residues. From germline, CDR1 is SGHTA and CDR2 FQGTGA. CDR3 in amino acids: CASSLRPSGGRGDTQYF. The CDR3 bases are TGTGCCAGCAGCTTAAGGCCCAGCGGGGGAAGGGGAGATACGCAGTATTTT.

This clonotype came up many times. The CDR3 sequence is CASSLEHNRNTIYF. In DNA form, the CDR3 reads TGCGCCAGCAGCTTGGAGCATAATCGAAACACCATATATTTT. This chain uses TRBV5-1 with TRBJ1-3; no firm D call. The V and J ends lost 0 bases and 5 bases respectively, with 9 bases between them. CDR3 length: 14 residues. In germline, CDR1 is SGHRS, CDR2 YFSETQ.

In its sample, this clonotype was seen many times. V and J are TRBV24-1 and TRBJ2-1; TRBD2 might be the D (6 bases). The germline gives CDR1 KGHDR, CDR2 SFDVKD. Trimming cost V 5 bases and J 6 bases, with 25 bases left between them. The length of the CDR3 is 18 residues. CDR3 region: CATSGVPGNRRASNEQFF. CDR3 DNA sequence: TGTGCCACCAGTGGCGTTCCCGGGAATCGGAGGGCCAGCAATGAGCAGTTCTTC.

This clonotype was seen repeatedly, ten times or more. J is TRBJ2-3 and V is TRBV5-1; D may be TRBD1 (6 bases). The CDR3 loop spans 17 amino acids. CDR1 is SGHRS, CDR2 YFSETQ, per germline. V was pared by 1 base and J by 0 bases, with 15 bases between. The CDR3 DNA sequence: TGCGCCAGCAGCTTGTTGGGTTGGGACATAAGCACAGATACGCAGTATTTT. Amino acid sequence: CASSLLGWDISTDTQYF.

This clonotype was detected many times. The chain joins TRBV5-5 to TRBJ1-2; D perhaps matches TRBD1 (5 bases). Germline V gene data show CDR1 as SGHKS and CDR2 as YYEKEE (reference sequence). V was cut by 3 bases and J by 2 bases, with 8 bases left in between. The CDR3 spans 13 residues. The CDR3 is CASSSTANYGYTF. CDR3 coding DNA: TGTGCCAGCAGCTCGACAGCCAACTATGGCTACACCTTC.

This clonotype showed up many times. CDR3 nucleotides: TGTGCCAGCAGCACCCCGACAGGGGGCAATGAGCAGTTCTTC. It specifies CASSTPTGGNEQFF. The chain has TRBV7-2 and TRBJ2-1, with TRBD1 matching 9 bases. With V trimmed by 5 bases and J by 6 bases, 5 bases remained unmatched. CDR1 is SGHTA, CDR2 FQGNSA, per germline. The CDR3 sequence is 14 residues long.

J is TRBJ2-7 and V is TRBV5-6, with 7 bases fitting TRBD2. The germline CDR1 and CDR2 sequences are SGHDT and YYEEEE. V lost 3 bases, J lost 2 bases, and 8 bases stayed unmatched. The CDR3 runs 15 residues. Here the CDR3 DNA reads TGTGCCAGCAGCTCCCGGGACTACCTCACCTACGAGCAGTACTTC. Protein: CASSSRDYLTYEQYF.

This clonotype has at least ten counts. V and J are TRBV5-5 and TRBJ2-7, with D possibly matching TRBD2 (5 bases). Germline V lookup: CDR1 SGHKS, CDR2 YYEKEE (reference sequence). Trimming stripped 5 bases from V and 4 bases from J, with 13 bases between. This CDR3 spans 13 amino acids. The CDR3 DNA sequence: TGTGCCAGCAGTCCAGGACTGGCTTACGAGCAGTACTTC. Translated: CASSPGLAYEQYF.

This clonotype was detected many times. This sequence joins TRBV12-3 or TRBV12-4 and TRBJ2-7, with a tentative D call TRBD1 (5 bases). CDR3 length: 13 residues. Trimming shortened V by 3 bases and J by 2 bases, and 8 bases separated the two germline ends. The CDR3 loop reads CASSFGRAYEQYF. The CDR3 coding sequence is TGTGCCAGCAGTTTCGGCAGGGCCTACGAGCAGTACTTC.

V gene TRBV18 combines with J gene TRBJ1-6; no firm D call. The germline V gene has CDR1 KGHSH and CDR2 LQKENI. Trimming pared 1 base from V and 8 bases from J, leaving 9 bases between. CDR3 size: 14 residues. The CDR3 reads CASSPLPPDSPLHF. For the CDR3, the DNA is TGTGCCAGCTCACCACTGCCCCCTGATTCACCCCTCCACTTT.

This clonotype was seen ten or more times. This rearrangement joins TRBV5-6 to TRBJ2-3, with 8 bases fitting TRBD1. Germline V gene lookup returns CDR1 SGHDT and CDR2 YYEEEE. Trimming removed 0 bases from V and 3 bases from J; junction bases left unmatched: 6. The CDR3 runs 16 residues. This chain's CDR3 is CASSLGAGGWTDTQYF. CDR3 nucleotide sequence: TGTGCCAGCAGCTTGGGGGCAGGGGGCTGGACAGATACGCAGTATTTT.

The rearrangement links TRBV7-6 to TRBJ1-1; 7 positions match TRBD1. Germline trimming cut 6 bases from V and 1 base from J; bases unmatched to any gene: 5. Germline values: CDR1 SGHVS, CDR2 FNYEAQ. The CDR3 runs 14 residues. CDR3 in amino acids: CASSSQGTNTEAFF. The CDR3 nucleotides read TGTGCCAGCAGTTCACAGGGGACGAACACTGAAGCTTTCTTT.

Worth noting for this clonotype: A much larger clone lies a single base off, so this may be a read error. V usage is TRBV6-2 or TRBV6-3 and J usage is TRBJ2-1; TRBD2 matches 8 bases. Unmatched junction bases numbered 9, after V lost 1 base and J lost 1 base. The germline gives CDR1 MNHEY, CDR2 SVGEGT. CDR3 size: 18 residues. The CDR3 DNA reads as TGTGCCAGCAGTTACTTGGCGGGGGGACCGGAGTCCTACAATGAGCAGTTCTTC. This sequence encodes CASSYLAGGPESYNEQFF.

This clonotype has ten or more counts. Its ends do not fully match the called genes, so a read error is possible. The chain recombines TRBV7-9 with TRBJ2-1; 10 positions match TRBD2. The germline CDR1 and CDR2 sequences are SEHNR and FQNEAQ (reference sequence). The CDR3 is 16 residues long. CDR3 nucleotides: TGTGCCAGCAGCCTAGCGGGACTAGCGATTGACAATGAGCAGTTCTTC. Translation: CASSLAGLAIDNEQFF. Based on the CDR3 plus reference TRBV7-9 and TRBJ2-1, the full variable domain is DTGVSQNPRHKITKRGQNVTFRCDPISEHNRLYWYRQTLGQGPEFLTYFQNEAQLEKSRLLSDRFSAERPKGSFSTLEIQRTEQGDSAMYLCASSLAGLAIDNEQFFGPGTRLTVL.

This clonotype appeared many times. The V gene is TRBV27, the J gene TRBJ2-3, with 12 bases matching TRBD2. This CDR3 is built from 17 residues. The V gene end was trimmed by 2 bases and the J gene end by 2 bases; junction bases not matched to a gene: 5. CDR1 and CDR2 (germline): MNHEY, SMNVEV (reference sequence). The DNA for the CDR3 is TGTGCCAGCAGTTTAAGTCTAGCGGGAGGGTTCACAGATACGCAGTATTTT. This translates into CASSLSLAGGFTDTQYF.

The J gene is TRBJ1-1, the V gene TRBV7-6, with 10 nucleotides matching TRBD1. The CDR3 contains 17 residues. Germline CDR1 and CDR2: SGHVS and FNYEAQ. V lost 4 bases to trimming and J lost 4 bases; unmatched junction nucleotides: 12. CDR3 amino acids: CASSWGQGISKGTEAFF. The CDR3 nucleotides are TGTGCCAGCAGCTGGGGACAGGGGATAAGTAAGGGCACTGAAGCTTTCTTT.

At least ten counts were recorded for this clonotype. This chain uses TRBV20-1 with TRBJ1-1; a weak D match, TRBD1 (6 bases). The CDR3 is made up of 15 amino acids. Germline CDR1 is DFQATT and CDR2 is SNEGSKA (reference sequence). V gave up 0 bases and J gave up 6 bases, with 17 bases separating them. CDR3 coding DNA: TGCAGTGCTAGAGATGGGGGGCCTGACCTTGCTGAAGCTTTCTTT. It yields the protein CSARDGGPDLAEAFF.

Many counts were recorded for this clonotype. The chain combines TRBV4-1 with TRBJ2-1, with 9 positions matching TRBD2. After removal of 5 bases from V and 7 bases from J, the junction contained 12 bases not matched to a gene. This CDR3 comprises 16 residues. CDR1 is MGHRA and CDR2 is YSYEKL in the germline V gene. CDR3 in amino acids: CASSTPTAGGLNEQFF. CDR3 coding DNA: TGCGCCAGCAGCACCCCAACAGCGGGAGGACTAAATGAGCAGTTCTTC.

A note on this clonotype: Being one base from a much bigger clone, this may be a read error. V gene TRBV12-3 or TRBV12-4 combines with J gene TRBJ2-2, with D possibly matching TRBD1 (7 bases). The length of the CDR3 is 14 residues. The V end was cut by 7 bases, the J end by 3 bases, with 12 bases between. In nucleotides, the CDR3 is TGTGCCAGCAATTTCAGGGGGGACACCGGGGAGCTGTTTTTT. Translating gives CASNFRGDTGELFF.

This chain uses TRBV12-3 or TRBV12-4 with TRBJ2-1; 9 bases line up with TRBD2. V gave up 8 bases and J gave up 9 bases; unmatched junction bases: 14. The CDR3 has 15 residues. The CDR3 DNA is TGTGCCAGCCTAAACTCCGGGACTAGCCTTACTGAGCAGTTCTTC. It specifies CASLNSGTSLTEQFF.

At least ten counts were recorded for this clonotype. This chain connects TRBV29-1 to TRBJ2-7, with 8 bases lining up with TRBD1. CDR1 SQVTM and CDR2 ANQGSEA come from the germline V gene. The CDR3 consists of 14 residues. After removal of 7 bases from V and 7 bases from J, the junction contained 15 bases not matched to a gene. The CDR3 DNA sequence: TGCAGCGCGGTAGTTTGGACAGGGAATAGGGAGCAGTACTTC. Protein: CSAVVWTGNREQYF.

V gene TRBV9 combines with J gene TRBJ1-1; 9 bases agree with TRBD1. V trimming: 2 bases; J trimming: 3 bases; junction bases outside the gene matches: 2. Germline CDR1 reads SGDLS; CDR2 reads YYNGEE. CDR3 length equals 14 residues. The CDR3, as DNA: TGTGCCAGCAGCGTTGACAGGGGGTACACTGAAGCTTTCTTT. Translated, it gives CASSVDRGYTEAFF.

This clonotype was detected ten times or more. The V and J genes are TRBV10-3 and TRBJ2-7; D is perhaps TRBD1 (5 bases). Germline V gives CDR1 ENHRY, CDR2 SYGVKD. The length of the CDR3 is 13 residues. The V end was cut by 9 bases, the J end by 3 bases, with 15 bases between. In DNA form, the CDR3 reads TGTGCCATTATGACAGACACGGGCTACGAGCAGTACTTC. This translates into CAIMTDTGYEQYF.

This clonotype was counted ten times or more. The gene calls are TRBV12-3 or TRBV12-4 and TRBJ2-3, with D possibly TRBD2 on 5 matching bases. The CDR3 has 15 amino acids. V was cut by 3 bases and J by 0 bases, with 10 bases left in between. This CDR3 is CASSFGSVSTDTQYF. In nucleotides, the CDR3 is TGTGCCAGCAGTTTTGGGAGTGTTAGCACAGATACGCAGTATTTT.

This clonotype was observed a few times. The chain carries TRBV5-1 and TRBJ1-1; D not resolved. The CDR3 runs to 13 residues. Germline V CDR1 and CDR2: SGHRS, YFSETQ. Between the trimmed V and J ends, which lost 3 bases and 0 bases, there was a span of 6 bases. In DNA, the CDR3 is TGCGCCAGCAGCTCCGGAGTGAACACTGAAGCTTTCTTT. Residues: CASSSGVNTEAFF.

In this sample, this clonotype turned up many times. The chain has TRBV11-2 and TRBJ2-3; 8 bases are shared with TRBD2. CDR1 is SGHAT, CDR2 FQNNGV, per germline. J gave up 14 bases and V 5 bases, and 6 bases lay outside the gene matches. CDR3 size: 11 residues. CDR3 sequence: CASSPGGGLYF. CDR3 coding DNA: TGTGCCAGCAGCCCCGGGGGGGGCCTGTATTTT. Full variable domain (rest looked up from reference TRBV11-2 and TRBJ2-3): EAGVAQSPRYKIIEKRQSVAFWCNPISGHATLYWYQQILGQGPKLLIQFQNNGVVDDSQLPKDRFSAERLKGVDSTLKIQPAKLEDSAVYLCASSPGGGLYFGPGTRLTVL.

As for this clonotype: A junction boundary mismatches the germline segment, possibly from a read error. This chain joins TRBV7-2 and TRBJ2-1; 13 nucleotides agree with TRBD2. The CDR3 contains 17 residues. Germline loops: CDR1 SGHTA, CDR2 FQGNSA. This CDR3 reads CASSYGTSGTLYNVQFF. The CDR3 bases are TGCGCCAGCAGCTACGGGACTAGCGGGACGCTCTACAATGTGCAGTTCTTC.